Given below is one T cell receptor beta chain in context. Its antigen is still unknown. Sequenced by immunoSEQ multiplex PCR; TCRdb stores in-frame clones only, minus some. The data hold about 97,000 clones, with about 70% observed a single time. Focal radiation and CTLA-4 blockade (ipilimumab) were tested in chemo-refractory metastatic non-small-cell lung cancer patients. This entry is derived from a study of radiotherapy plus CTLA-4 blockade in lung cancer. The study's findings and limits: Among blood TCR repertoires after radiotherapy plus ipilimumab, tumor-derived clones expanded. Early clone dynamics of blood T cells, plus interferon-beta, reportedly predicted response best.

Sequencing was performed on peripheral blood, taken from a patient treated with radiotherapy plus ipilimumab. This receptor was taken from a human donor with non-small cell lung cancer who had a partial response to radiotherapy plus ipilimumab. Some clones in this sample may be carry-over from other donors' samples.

This CDR3 is CASSQVWAPQETQYF. CDR3 DNA: TGTGCCAGCAGCCAAGTTTGGGCTCCGCAAGAGACCCAGTACTTC. The V gene is TRBV4-2, the J gene TRBJ2-5; D uncertain. Germline values: CDR1 LGHNA, CDR2 YNFKEQ. The CDR3 contains 15 residues. Trimming took 1 base from V and 2 from J, leaving 11 bases between them.